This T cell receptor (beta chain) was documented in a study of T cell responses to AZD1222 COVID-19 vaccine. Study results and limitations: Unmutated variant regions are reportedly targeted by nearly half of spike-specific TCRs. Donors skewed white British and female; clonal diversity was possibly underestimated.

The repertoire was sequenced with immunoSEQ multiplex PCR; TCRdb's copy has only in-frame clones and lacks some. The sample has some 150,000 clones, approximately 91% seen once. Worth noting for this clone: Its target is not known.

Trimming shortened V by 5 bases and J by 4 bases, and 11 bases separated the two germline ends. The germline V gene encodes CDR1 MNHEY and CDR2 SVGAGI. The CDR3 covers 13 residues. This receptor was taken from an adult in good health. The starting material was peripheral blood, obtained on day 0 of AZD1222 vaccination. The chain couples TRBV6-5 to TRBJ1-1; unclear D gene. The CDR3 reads CASSPPFGTEAFF. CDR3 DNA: TGTGCCAGCAGTCCCCCGTTCGGCACTGAAGCTTTCTTT.